This is a list of T cell receptor beta chains from one sample in a study of shared clonotypes between healthy human individuals. Measured with immunoSEQ multiplex PCR; TCRdb has only the in-frame clones, and not every one. The sample consists of 1.4 million to 1.5 million clones, roughly 95% of them appearing once. The sequenced sample was naive CD4+ T cells sorted from blood. Every receptor here comes from a man younger than 45 in good health. Both conserved end residues are part of each CDR3. A D gene is named only where the DNA matches it firmly. Not all rows give a size; the values are once, few, many and, for expanded clones, a class.

v_gene,len,j_gene,d_gene,abundance,CDR3nt,CDR3aa
TRBV5-6,14,TRBJ2-7,NA,NA,TGTGCCAGCAGCTTGGTTCTAGCTCGCGACGAGCAGTACTTC,CASSLVLARDEQYF
TRBV6-1,13,TRBJ2-3,NA,NA,TGTGCCAGCACGGGCCTAAGGGGGGATACGCAGTATTTT,CASTGLRGDTQYF
TRBV4-3,15,TRBJ2-1,NA,NA,TGCGCCAGCAGCCAAGAGATCCGACTATTCAATGAGCAGTTCTTC,CASSQEIRLFNEQFF
TRBV28,15,TRBJ2-7,TRBD1,NA,TGTGCCAGCAACCCCAGGGGGCACCCCTCCTACGAGCAGTACTTC,CASNPRGHPSYEQYF
TRBV18,15,TRBJ1-5,TRBD1,NA,TGTGCCAGCTCACCGGGGACAGGGAGCAATCAGCCCCAGCATTTT,CASSPGTGSNQPQHF
TRBV19,15,TRBJ2-7,TRBD1,NA,TGTGCCAGTAGTTCACCGGGACAGCGAACCTACGAGCAGTACTTC,CASSSPGQRTYEQYF
TRBV5-6,14,TRBJ2-1,TRBD2,NA,TGTGCCAGCAGCCGGGGACTAACCTACAATGAGCAGTTCTTC,CASSRGLTYNEQFF
TRBV10-1,15,TRBJ2-2,NA,NA,TGCGCCAGCAGTGAGTGGACAACTAACACCGGGGAGCTGTTTTTT,CASSEWTTNTGELFF
TRBV27,15,TRBJ2-2,NA,once,TGTGCCAGCAGTTTAATGGAGGGCCTAACCGGGGAGCTGTTTTTT,CASSLMEGLTGELFF
TRBV5-8,16,TRBJ2-5,TRBD1,NA,TGTGCCAGCAGCTTGGGAAACCGGGACAGGGAGGAGACCCAGTACTTC,CASSLGNRDREETQYF
TRBV9,18,TRBJ2-2,TRBD2,NA,TGTGCCAGCAGCGTAACCATAGTCGGACTAGCGGCGCCCGGGGAGCTGTTTTTT,CASSVTIVGLAAPGELFF
TRBV30,9,TRBJ1-2,NA,NA,TGTGCCTGGGATGATGGCTACACCTTC,CAWDDGYTF
TRBV5-1,15,TRBJ2-7,NA,NA,TGCGCCAGCAGCTCCATGGGGACGGAATCCTACGAGCAGTACTTC,CASSSMGTESYEQYF
TRBV7-9,15,TRBJ2-2,TRBD2,NA,TGTGCCAGCAGCTTAGCTAGCGGGAGAAACGGGGAGCTGTTTTTT,CASSLASGRNGELFF
TRBV19,15,TRBJ2-5,NA,NA,TGTGCCAGTAGTATAGATCGAAGCGGAAGAGAGACCCAGTACTTC,CASSIDRSGRETQYF
TRBV30,12,TRBJ1-1,NA,NA,TGTGCCTGGGGGAGGGTGAGCACTGAAGCTTTCTTT,CAWGRVSTEAFF
TRBV5-4,16,TRBJ2-1,NA,NA,TGTGCCAGCAGCTTGGCCGGGGGGCGCTCCTACAATGAGCAGTTCTTC,CASSLAGGRSYNEQFF
TRBV7-3,16,TRBJ2-7,TRBD1,NA,TGTGCCAGCAGCTTATGGCCGGGACAGAGTGATGGCGAGCAGTACTTC,CASSLWPGQSDGEQYF
TRBV30,13,TRBJ1-5,NA,NA,TGTGCCTGGGGTGGACAGAGCAATCAGCCCCAGCATTTT,CAWGGQSNQPQHF
TRBV11-3,16,TRBJ2-1,NA,NA,TGTGCCAGCAGCCTATCGCTAGGTTCGGGGGCCAATGAGCAGTTCTTC,CASSLSLGSGANEQFF
TRBV29-1,12,TRBJ2-1,NA,NA,TGCAGCGTTGCACGGGGCGGGGATGAGCAGTTCTTC,CSVARGGDEQFF
TRBV2,17,TRBJ2-1,TRBD2,NA,TGTGCCAGCAGGGAAACATCTAGCGGGAGCTCCTACAATGAGCAGTTCTTC,CASRETSSGSSYNEQFF
TRBV14,15,TRBJ2-7,TRBD1,NA,TGTGCCAGCAGCCATGACAGGGGGCTGATGAGAGAGCAGTACTTC,CASSHDRGLMREQYF
TRBV4-2,14,TRBJ1-5,NA,NA,TGTGCCAGCAGCCTAACCGGGTCAAATCAGCCCCAGCATTTT,CASSLTGSNQPQHF
TRBV6-1,14,TRBJ2-7,NA,NA,TGTGCCAGCAGTGACAGGGGGGGCCCCTACGAGCAGTACTTC,CASSDRGGPYEQYF
TRBV10-1,14,TRBJ2-7,NA,NA,TGCGCCAGCAGTGACAGGGTTGGGTCCTACGAGCAGTACTTC,CASSDRVGSYEQYF
TRBV7-8,16,TRBJ2-7,TRBD2,NA,TGTGCCAGCAGCTTAGGATCAGCGGGAGCAAACTACGAGCAGTACTTC,CASSLGSAGANYEQYF
TRBV5-1,19,TRBJ2-2,TRBD1,NA,TGCGCCAGCAGCTCTCCGGGACAGGGGGCCTTGGGGAACACCGGGGAGCTGTTTTTT,CASSSPGQGALGNTGELFF
TRBV11-2,15,TRBJ2-5,TRBD2,NA,TGTGCCAGCACCCCAACCCTAGCGGTCGAAGAGACCCAGTACTTC,CASTPTLAVEETQYF
TRBV2,15,TRBJ2-1,NA,NA,TGTGCCAGCAGTGACCTCCGACAGGTGGGGAATGAGCAGTTCTTC,CASSDLRQVGNEQFF
TRBV27,18,TRBJ2-1,NA,NA,TGTGCCACCCACCCGCTCCGGGCCTTTAACCCTGGGGGCAATGAGCAGTTCTTC,CATHPLRAFNPGGNEQFF
TRBV6-6,13,TRBJ2-5,TRBD2,NA,TGTGCCAGCAGGCACGCGGGGGGAGAGACCCAGTACTTC,CASRHAGGETQYF
TRBV5-4,14,TRBJ2-7,NA,NA,TGTGCCAGCAGCTCCCGGGACGTTACCTACGAGCAGTACTTC,CASSSRDVTYEQYF
TRBV15,13,TRBJ2-5,NA,NA,TGTGCCACCAGAACTAGTGGCAAAGAGACCCAGTACTTC,CATRTSGKETQYF
TRBV2,14,TRBJ2-1,TRBD2,NA,TGTGCCAGCAGCGCCCAGGGACTATACAATGAGCAGTTCTTC,CASSAQGLYNEQFF
TRBV28,15,TRBJ2-3,NA,NA,TGTGCCAGCAGAGGCAACCGGGCTAGGTCAGATACGCAGTATTTT,CASRGNRARSDTQYF
TRBV18,13,TRBJ1-4,NA,NA,TGTGCCAGCTCACCACGGGCATCTGAAAAACTGTTTTTT,CASSPRASEKLFF
TRBV10-3,15,TRBJ2-5,NA,NA,TGTGCCATCAGCCAACCCGGGACTGGCTCAGAGACCCAGTACTTC,CAISQPGTGSETQYF
TRBV15,13,TRBJ1-5,NA,NA,TGTGCCACCAGTAACCGGATCAATCAGCCCCAGCATTTT,CATSNRINQPQHF
TRBV2,17,TRBJ2-6,NA,NA,TGTGCCAGCAGTGAAGCGCTGATGCTCTCTGGGGCCAACGTCCTGACTTTC,CASSEALMLSGANVLTF
TRBV7-2,18,TRBJ1-2,NA,NA,TGTGCCAGCAGCTTATTCGGCGGACTTAGCAACGGAGTGCTCCGCTACACCTTC,CASSLFGGLSNGVLRYTF
TRBV2,15,TRBJ2-7,NA,once,TGTGCCAGCAGTGAAGGTCTTGGCAAATCCTACGAGCAGTACTTC,CASSEGLGKSYEQYF
TRBV18,14,TRBJ1-1,TRBD1,NA,TGTGCCAGCTCGGGACAGGGGGCGGGCACTGAAGCTTTCTTT,CASSGQGAGTEAFF
TRBV5-1,13,TRBJ2-1,NA,NA,TGCGCCAGCAGCTCCCTCAAGAACAATGAGCAGTTCTTC,CASSSLKNNEQFF
TRBV19,15,TRBJ1-5,NA,once,TGTGCCAGTAGTACAGGGAAAATTTTGGATCAGCCCCAGCATTTT,CASSTGKILDQPQHF
TRBV18,15,TRBJ1-5,NA,NA,TGTGCCAGCTCTCAGGGTAGGGTCCCGGCCCAGCCCCAGCATTTT,CASSQGRVPAQPQHF
TRBV6-6,16,TRBJ1-5,NA,NA,TGTGCCAGCAGTTACTCGAGGGGGTGGGACAATCAGCCCCAGCATTTT,CASSYSRGWDNQPQHF
TRBV5-1,15,TRBJ2-1,TRBD2,NA,TGCGCCAGCAGCTCCAGAACTATAACTAGCGGGGAGCAGTTCTTC,CASSSRTITSGEQFF
TRBV14,20,TRBJ1-4,NA,NA,TGTGCCAGCAGCCAAGATCCCGGACGGGGGAGGGGTATTGCTAATGAAAAACTGTTTTTT,CASSQDPGRGRGIANEKLFF
TRBV10-3,14,TRBJ2-7,TRBD1,NA,TGTGCCATCAGTGCGACAGGGGGGGGATACGAGCAGTACTTC,CAISATGGGYEQYF